The clone carrying this TCR beta chain was detected ten times or more. TCRdb independently ran MiXCR on the 5' RACE reads; one entry per CDR3 protein. The sample lists 130,000 or so distinct CDR3 sequences, 3.5% to 5% occurring once. This record comes from a study of human T cells and chemical hapten exposure. Unfractionated whole blood yielded the extracted total RNA. CDR1 ENHRY and CDR2 SYGVKD come from the germline V gene. The CDR3 is made up of 12 amino acids. Trimming removed 0 bases from V and 7 bases from J, with 6 bases in between. This receptor was taken from a female donor in good health. The V and J genes are TRBV10-3 and TRBJ2-5; D gene ambiguous. CDR3 sequence reads: CAISESIGTQYF. The CDR3 DNA reads as TGTGCCATCAGTGAGTCGATCGGGACCCAGTACTTC.